The TCR beta chain under discussion was sequenced for a study of blood T cell repertoires in COVID-19. Study in general: COVID-19 samples from acute and convalescent phases originated in the United States, Italy and Spain. Nucleic acid was either cDNA or gDNA, and it came from T cells, B-cell-depleted T cells, or PBMCs.

Per germline, CDR1 SGHTA and CDR2 FQGTGA. The ends lost 5 bases at V and 0 bases at J; junction bases unmatched: 4. This CDR3 has 15 residues. Authors' processing steps: The assay estimated nucleated cells by amplifying reference gene primers. Using immunoSEQ multiplex PCR, the repertoire was profiled, and TCRdb retains in-frame clones only, with some absent. V and J calls plus clone size are reproduced from that table; the DNA served to infer D and trimming. This table holds roughly 160,000 clones, roughly 87% found once. The gene calls are TRBV7-3 and TRBJ2-1, with 7 positions matching TRBD2. The TCR sequence derives from a woman aged 55-70 years who had recovered from COVID-19. Sequenced material: peripheral blood. The CDR3 DNA reads TGTGCCAGCAGCCCTAGCGGTAGCTCCTACAATGAGCAGTTCTTC. Amino acid sequence: CASSPSGSSYNEQFF.